This paragraph reports one TCR beta chain. The sample belongs to a study of shared clonotypes between healthy human individuals. Data came from immunoSEQ multiplex PCR; TCRdb stores just in-frame clones and leaves some out. The table lists some 1,600,000 clones, nearly 99% of them singletons. Germline V CDR1 and CDR2: KGHSH, LQKENI. V gave up 1 base and J gave up 7 bases; unmatched junction bases: 11. The CDR3 length is 16 residues. The origin of this receptor is a young man in good health. Sequencing used naive CD4+ T cells sorted from blood. As for subset: CD45RA+ positively selected. The V and J genes are TRBV18 and TRBJ2-7; 9 nucleotides align to TRBD2. As DNA, the CDR3 is TGTGCCAGCTCACCACTACCCGGACTAGCGAGTGCGGAGCAGTACTTC. This translates into CASSPLPGLASAEQYF.